Described below is a single TCR beta chain sequence and its context. This record belongs to a study of blood T cell repertoires in COVID-19. Study information: Sites in the United States, Italy and Spain provided acute and convalescent COVID-19 samples. Nucleic acid was either cDNA or gDNA, and it came from T cells, B-cell-depleted T cells, or PBMCs.

Sequencing used immunoSEQ multiplex PCR; TCRdb keeps in-frame clones, though not all of them. The repertoire holds hundreds of thousands of clones, with roughly 80% as singletons. Germline trimming cut 8 bases from V and 3 bases from J; bases unmatched to any gene: 10. CDR1 and CDR2 from the germline V gene are SGHAT and FQNNGV. The CDR3 length is 14 residues. Sequencing was performed on PBMCs or T cells enriched from blood (not recorded which). This clonotype was sampled from a middle-aged man who had been exposed to COVID-19. This rearrangement joins TRBV11-2 to TRBJ2-7; 7 positions agree with TRBD1. The CDR3 region is CASPKRDSYYEQYF. DNA of the CDR3: TGTGCCAGCCCAAAACGGGACAGCTACTACGAGCAGTACTTC.